The 32 T cell receptor beta chains reported below all come from one sample, sequenced in a study of T cell responses to AZD1222 COVID-19 vaccine. The data were produced by immunoSEQ multiplex PCR, yet TCRdb's version contains in-frame clones alone and is incomplete. The repertoire holds 150,000 or so clones, with roughly nine tenths as singletons. The specimen comprised peripheral blood, sampled on day 0 of AZD1222 vaccination. Receptors originate from an adult in good health.

This chain connects TRBV19 to TRBJ2-7; D gene uncertain. This CDR3 spans 13 amino acids. Germline-derived CDR1 and CDR2 are LNHDA and SQIVND (reference sequence). V lost 3 bases to trimming and J lost 6 bases, with 12 bases between them. The CDR3 coding sequence is TGTGCCAGTAGTATTGGGCAGGTGGGCGAGCAGTACTTC. Its translation is CASSIGQVGEQYF.

The chain is built from TRBV6-5 and TRBJ2-1, with 9 positions matching TRBD2. CDR3 size: 14 residues. The V gene's germline CDR1 is MNHEY and CDR2 SVGAGI. V lost 1 base, J lost 7 bases, and 2 bases stayed unmatched. This CDR3 reads CASSYLGLANEQFF. The CDR3 DNA sequence: TGTGCCAGCAGTTACTTGGGACTAGCAAATGAGCAGTTCTTC.

V usage is TRBV28 and J usage is TRBJ2-7, with TRBD1 as a possible D gene (5 bases). The germline V gene encodes CDR1 MDHEN and CDR2 SYDVKM. The CDR3 spans 13 residues. V was cut by 3 bases and J by 0 bases, with 6 bases left in between. CDR3 DNA sequence: TGTGCCAGCAGTTTCGACAGCTCCTACGAGCAGTACTTC. Translated, it gives CASSFDSSYEQYF.

This chain connects TRBV5-8 to TRBJ2-2; 7 bases map to TRBD2. The CDR3 sequence is 18 residues long. The V segment lost 0 bases and the J segment 5 bases; nucleotides outside the gene matches: 13. Germline CDR1 reads SGHTS; CDR2 reads YDEGEE. CDR3 nucleotides: TGTGCCAGCAGCTTGGGCCCCGGGACTATCGTTAAGACCGGGGAGCTGTTTTTT. Translation gives CASSLGPGTIVKTGELFF. The full variable domain, with the rest looked up from reference TRBV5-8 and TRBJ2-2, is EAGVTQSPTHLIKTRGQQATLRCSPISGHTSVYWYQQALGLGLQFLLWYDEGEERNRGNFPPRFSGRQFPNYSSELNVNALELEDSALYLCASSLGPGTIVKTGELFFGEGSRLTVL.

The V call is TRBV11-2, the J call TRBJ2-5; D uncertain. With 2 bases removed from V and 0 bases from J, the gap between germline ends came to 7 bases. In germline, CDR1 is SGHAT, CDR2 FQNNGV. The CDR3 sequence is 14 residues long. The DNA for the CDR3 is TGTGCCAGCAGCTTAATGGTGTACCAAGAGACCCAGTACTTC. It codes for CASSLMVYQETQYF. Combining the CDR3 with reference TRBV11-2 and TRBJ2-5 gives the whole variable domain EAGVAQSPRYKIIEKRQSVAFWCNPISGHATLYWYQQILGQGPKLLIQFQNNGVVDDSQLPKDRFSAERLKGVDSTLKIQPAKLEDSAVYLCASSLMVYQETQYFGPGTRLLVL.

The chain recombines TRBV5-1 with TRBJ2-7; 7 nucleotides line up with TRBD1. With 4 bases clipped from V and 9 bases from J, the junction kept 16 bases outside the gene matches. This CDR3 comprises 15 residues. CDR1 is SGHRS, CDR2 YFSETQ, per germline. CDR3 in amino acids: CASSPGTEGSLGQYF. In DNA, the CDR3 is TGCGCCAGCAGCCCTGGGACAGAAGGATCTCTTGGGCAGTACTTC.

V is TRBV6-5 and J is TRBJ1-1, with 7 bases aligning to TRBD1. The germline V gene has CDR1 MNHEY and CDR2 SVGAGI. V was pared by 8 bases and J by 6 bases, with 3 bases of the junction left unmatched. The CDR3 has 11 amino acids. CDR3 region: CASADRAEAFF. The CDR3 bases are TGTGCCAGCGCCGACAGGGCTGAAGCTTTCTTT.

CDR3 protein: CASSFSGANVLTF. As DNA, the CDR3 is TGTGCCAGCAGCTTCTCTGGGGCCAACGTCCTGACTTTC. The rearrangement uses TRBV7-2 and TRBJ2-6; D is uncertain. Trimming left V 3 bases short and J 0 bases short, with 0 bases between. Germline CDR1 SGHTA, CDR2 FQGNSA. There are 13 residues in the CDR3.

The J gene is TRBJ2-2, the V gene TRBV6-2 or TRBV6-3; 8 nucleotides line up with TRBD2. This CDR3 spans 19 amino acids. Unmatched junction bases numbered 13, after V lost 0 bases and J lost 4 bases. CDR1 and CDR2 (germline): MNHEY, SVGEGT. The CDR3 DNA is TGTGCCAGCAGTTACTCGCGGGCAGCGGGGGCCTCGGGCACCGGGGAGCTGTTTTTT. Protein sequence: CASSYSRAAGASGTGELFF.

V usage is TRBV27 and J usage is TRBJ1-6; weak D call: TRBD1 (5 bases). This CDR3 has 17 amino acids. Germline CDR1 reads MNHEY; CDR2 reads SMNVEV (reference sequence). Trimming removed 2 bases from V and 0 bases from J, with 11 bases in between. CDR3 DNA sequence: TGTGCCAGCAGTTTAGGGGGAACTTACTCCTATAATTCACCCCTCCACTTT. Protein: CASSLGGTYSYNSPLHF.

CDR3 in DNA: TGTGCCAGTAGTAGCACAGCGGGGCCCCCCAATGAGCAGTTCTTC. Protein product: CASSSTAGPPNEQFF. The rearrangement uses TRBV19 and TRBJ2-1; 7 nucleotides agree with TRBD2. CDR1 and CDR2 from the germline V gene are LNHDA and SQIVND (reference sequence). The CDR3 has 15 amino acids. With 4 bases clipped from V and 6 bases from J, the junction kept 9 bases outside the gene matches.

The chain is built from TRBV4-1 and TRBJ1-2; the D is unclear. CDR3 length: 13 amino acids. V dropped 4 bases and J dropped 8 bases, with 14 bases sitting between them. The germline V gene encodes CDR1 MGHRA and CDR2 YSYEKL. CDR3 bases: TGCGCCAGCAGCCCGAGTGGCCTCGGGGGCTACACCTTC. It yields the protein CASSPSGLGGYTF.

The V and J genes are TRBV28 and TRBJ2-2; 7 bases are a match to TRBD1. Germline assignment: CDR1 MDHEN and CDR2 SYDVKM. Unmatched junction bases numbered 7, after V lost 2 bases and J lost 1 base. The CDR3 runs to 17 residues. CDR3 nucleotide sequence: TGTGCCAGCAGTTTACCCAAGACAGGGTTGAACACCGGGGAGCTGTTTTTT. Its translation: CASSLPKTGLNTGELFF.

The V gene is TRBV15, the J gene TRBJ1-5; 8 bases are shared with TRBD1. The CDR3 is 19 residues long. Per the germline V gene, CDR1 is LNHNV and CDR2 is YYDKDF (reference sequence). Trimming at V came to 5 bases and at J to 2 bases, leaving 17 bases not matched to a gene. The CDR3 here is CATSGYKDRVPIGNQPQHF. The CDR3 region has the DNA TGTGCCACCAGCGGATATAAGGACAGGGTCCCTATCGGCAATCAGCCCCAGCATTTT.

V is TRBV2 and J is TRBJ2-2; 7 nucleotides align to TRBD2. CDR3 size: 14 residues. The J segment lost 7 bases and the V segment lost 7 bases, leaving 9 bases of the junction unmatched. Per germline, CDR1 SNHLY and CDR2 FYNNEI. CDR3 DNA: TGTGCCAGCACCATGGGGCGGGAGATCGGGGAGCTGTTTTTT. Its protein is CASTMGREIGELFF.

The chain links TRBV19 to TRBJ1-3; the D gene is possibly TRBD1 (5 bases). There are 14 residues in the CDR3. Trimming removed 1 base at V and 2 bases at J, with 6 bases between. CDR1 and CDR2 (germline): LNHDA, SQIVND (reference sequence). The CDR3 sequence is CASSIAGTGNTIYF. In DNA, the CDR3 is TGTGCCAGTAGTATAGCAGGGACTGGAAACACCATATATTTT.

The chain recombines TRBV6-6 with TRBJ2-7; 8 bases align to TRBD1. CDR3 length: 12 amino acids. The trim removed 10 bases at V and 7 bases at J, leaving 9 bases unmatched. Germline lookup yields CDR1 MNHNY and CDR2 SVGAGI (reference sequence). For the CDR3, the DNA is TGTGCCACCCAGGGGGCCCCATTGGAGCAGTACTTC. It is translated as CATQGAPLEQYF.

The V and J genes are TRBV11-3 and TRBJ2-3; 10 nucleotides match TRBD2. Losses at the gene ends were 4 bases for V and 0 bases for J; bases not matched to a gene: 4. Germline V lookup: CDR1 SGHNT, CDR2 YENEEA. CDR3 size: 16 residues. The CDR3 loop reads CASSSGLAVSTDTQYF. For the CDR3, the DNA is TGTGCCAGCAGCTCCGGACTAGCGGTGAGCACAGATACGCAGTATTTT.

The rearrangement links TRBV13 to TRBJ1-2, with D possibly matching TRBD1 (6 bases). Trimming removed 5 bases at V and 4 bases at J, with 14 bases between. The CDR3 runs 14 residues. The V gene's germline CDR1 is PRHDT and CDR2 FYEKMQ (reference sequence). Here the CDR3 reads CASSHNRVRYGYTF. In DNA, the CDR3 is TGTGCCAGCAGCCACAACAGGGTTCGCTATGGCTACACCTTC.

The chain is built from TRBV4-2 and TRBJ2-2, with 11 positions matching TRBD1. V trimming: 6 bases; J trimming: 4 bases; junction bases outside the gene matches: 10. Looked up from germline, CDR1 is LGHNA and CDR2 is YNFKEQ. The CDR3 loop spans 17 amino acids. CDR3 in amino acids: CASSLVRDRGFTGELFF. CDR3 bases: TGTGCCAGCAGTCTTGTAAGGGACAGGGGGTTCACCGGGGAGCTGTTTTTT.

This rearrangement joins TRBV6-2 or TRBV6-3 to TRBJ2-4; 15 nucleotides agree with TRBD2. Germline V gene sequence: CDR1 MNHEY, CDR2 SVGEGT. This CDR3 is built from 16 residues. Losses at the gene ends were 0 bases for V and 8 bases for J; bases not matched to a gene: 2. CDR3 residues: CASSYSRTSGGDIQYF. CDR3 DNA: TGTGCCAGCAGTTACTCCCGGACTAGCGGGGGGGACATTCAGTACTTC.

This rearrangement joins TRBV6-1 to TRBJ1-5; D is perhaps TRBD1 (5 bases). The CDR3 covers 16 residues. Per germline, CDR1 MNHNS and CDR2 SASEGT. Trimming stripped 1 base from V and 4 bases from J, with 14 bases between. The DNA for the CDR3 is TGTGCCAGCAGTGAAGTGGGGCAGGGAGCGAATCAGCCCCAGCATTTT. The encoded protein is CASSEVGQGANQPQHF.

The chain has TRBV7-9 and TRBJ2-7; the match to TRBD2 covers 9 bases. CDR1 and CDR2 (germline): SEHNR, FQNEAQ (reference sequence). The CDR3 length is 11 residues. With 4 bases clipped from V and 12 bases from J, the junction kept 4 bases outside the gene matches. This CDR3 is CASSSTSGAYF. CDR3 in DNA: TGTGCCAGCAGCTCGACTAGCGGTGCGTACTTC.

The chain carries TRBV4-1 and TRBJ2-2; TRBD2 aligns across 10 bases. The CDR3 sequence is 18 residues long. J was trimmed by 2 bases and V by 1 base; bases with no gene match: 7. Germline lookup yields CDR1 MGHRA and CDR2 YSYEKL. The CDR3 DNA sequence: TGCGCCAGCAGCCAAGTCCTAGCGGGGGACACCAACACCGGGGAGCTGTTTTTT. This sequence encodes CASSQVLAGDTNTGELFF.

V gene TRBV6-5 combines with J gene TRBJ2-2, with D perhaps TRBD1 (6 bases). The ends were cut back, 6 bases at V and 5 bases at J, with 10 bases in the middle. This CDR3 comprises 13 residues. The germline V gene has CDR1 MNHEY and CDR2 SVGAGI. CDR3 nucleotide sequence: TGTGCCAGCAGATCAACAGGGACCGGGGAGCTGTTTTTT. It codes for CASRSTGTGELFF.

The CDR3: CASSLAFGISYEQYF. CDR3 bases: TGCGCCAGCAGCTTGGCCTTCGGGATTTCCTACGAGCAGTACTTC. V gene TRBV5-1 combines with J gene TRBJ2-7; a possible D gene is TRBD2 (5 bases). V dropped 0 bases and J dropped 1 base, with 11 bases sitting between them. The germline CDR1 and CDR2 sequences are SGHRS and YFSETQ. The CDR3 covers 15 residues.

The chain combines TRBV4-2 with TRBJ2-7; D possibly corresponds to TRBD2 (5 bases). The CDR3 consists of 13 residues. With 1 base removed from V and 2 bases from J, the gap between germline ends came to 6 bases. Germline loops: CDR1 LGHNA, CDR2 YNFKEQ. The CDR3 reads CASSQAGTYEQYF. As DNA, the CDR3 is TGTGCCAGCAGCCAAGCGGGGACCTACGAGCAGTACTTC.

This chain joins TRBV7-2 and TRBJ1-6; the D is unclear. Germline V gene lookup returns CDR1 SGHTA and CDR2 FQGNSA. With 5 bases removed from V and 10 bases from J, the gap between germline ends came to 18 bases. This CDR3 has 15 residues. The DNA of the CDR3 is TGTGCCAGCAGCCCGCGACGGGATCCGGGGTCACCCCTCCACTTT. Translated: CASSPRRDPGSPLHF. The full variable domain, rest sourced from reference TRBV7-2 and TRBJ1-6, is GAGVSQSPSNKVTEKGKDVELRCDPISGHTALYWYRQSLGQGLEFLIYFQGNSAPDKSGLPSDRFSAERTGGSVSTLTIQRTQQEDSAVYLCASSPRRDPGSPLHFGNGTRLTVT.

V is TRBV10-3 and J is TRBJ1-6, with a possible D match to TRBD1 (5 bases). CDR3 size: 14 residues. Germline V gene data show CDR1 as ENHRY and CDR2 as SYGVKD. Between the trimmed V and J ends, which lost 0 bases and 7 bases, there was a span of 7 bases. In DNA form, the CDR3 reads TGTGCCATCAGTGAGTCAGAGGGGAATTCACCCCTCCACTTT. Encoded protein: CAISESEGNSPLHF.

The rearrangement joins TRBV28 to TRBJ1-2; 10 bases align to TRBD1. There are 13 residues in the CDR3. Germline loops: CDR1 MDHEN, CDR2 SYDVKM. V was pared by 5 bases and J by 7 bases, with 4 bases of the junction left unmatched. CDR3 loop: CASSQGTGAGYTF. The CDR3 DNA is TGTGCCAGCAGTCAAGGGACAGGGGCTGGCTACACCTTC.

This clone was recorded once. This chain links TRBV9 with TRBJ2-3; maybe TRBD2 (5 bases). The CDR3 has 16 residues. Trimming shortened V by 0 bases and J by 3 bases, and 14 bases separated the two germline ends. Germline-derived CDR1 and CDR2 are SGDLS and YYNGEE. In DNA, the CDR3 is TGTGCCAGCAGCGTAGTCGGCGCGGGCGGGACAGATACGCAGTATTTT. It is translated as CASSVVGAGGTDTQYF. The variable domain in full, completed from reference TRBV9 and TRBJ2-3, reads DSGVTQTPKHLITATGQRVTLRCSPRSGDLSVYWYQQSLDQGLQFLIQYYNGEERAKGNILERFSAQQFPDLHSELNLSSLELGDSALYFCASSVVGAGGTDTQYFGPGTRLTVL.

This chain joins TRBV6-2 or TRBV6-3 and TRBJ2-1; 11 nucleotides agree with TRBD2. This CDR3 spans 18 amino acids. Germline loops: CDR1 MNHEY, CDR2 SVGEGT. Trimming removed 2 bases from V and 4 bases from J; junction bases left unmatched: 10. The CDR3 sequence: CASSYGRIAGGTYNEQFF. As DNA, the CDR3 is TGTGCCAGCAGTTACGGGCGAATAGCGGGAGGGACGTACAATGAGCAGTTCTTC.